This T cell receptor (beta chain) stems from a study of identical twins. This CDR3 is 12 amino acids long. Looked up from germline, CDR1 is SQVTM and CDR2 is ANQGSEA. Trimming took 6 bases from V and 2 from J, leaving 10 bases between them. The table lists this clonotype with many counts. Its specificity is not known. TCRdb independently ran MiXCR on the 5' RACE reads; one entry per CDR3 protein. Of hundreds of thousands of distinct CDR3 sequences listed, 5.5% to 6.5% are singletons. Study-wide results and limits: Among out-of-frame alpha sequences shared by twins, low generation probability occurred in excess. Rather than following the same donors, the conclusions depended on cross-sectional statistical analysis. Weaker excess sharing between twins was seen in beta out-of-frame sequences. There were fewer insertions in abundant cord blood beta clonotypes, but memory repertoires showed no such pattern.

The rearrangement links TRBV29-1 to TRBJ2-5; unclear D gene. This receptor was taken from a man between 18 and 29 years old in good health. Input material: naive T cells sorted from blood. DNA of the CDR3: TGCAGCGTGGGCCATGGGCAAGAGACCCAGTACTTC. Its translation is CSVGHGQETQYF.